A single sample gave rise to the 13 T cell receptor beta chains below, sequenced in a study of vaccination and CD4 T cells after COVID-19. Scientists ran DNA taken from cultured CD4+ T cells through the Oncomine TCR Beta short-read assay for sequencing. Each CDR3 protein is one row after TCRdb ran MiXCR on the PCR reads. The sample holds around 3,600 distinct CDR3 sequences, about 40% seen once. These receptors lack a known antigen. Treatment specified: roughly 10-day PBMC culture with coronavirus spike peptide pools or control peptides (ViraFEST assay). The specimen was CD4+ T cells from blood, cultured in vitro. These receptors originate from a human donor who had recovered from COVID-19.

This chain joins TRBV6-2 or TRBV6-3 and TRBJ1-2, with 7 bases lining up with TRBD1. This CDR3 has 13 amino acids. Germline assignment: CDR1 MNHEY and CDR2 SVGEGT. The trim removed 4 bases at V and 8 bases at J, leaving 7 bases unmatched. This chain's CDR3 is CASSFDRAGGYTF. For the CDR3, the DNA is TGTGCCAGCAGTTTCGACAGGGCAGGAGGCTACACCTTC.

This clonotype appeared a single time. The CDR3 DNA follows: TGTGCCAGCAGTTTTTCGAGCTCCTACGAGCAGTACTTC. Protein product: CASSFSSSYEQYF. The V call is TRBV28, the J call TRBJ2-7; unclear D gene. CDR1 and CDR2 from the germline V gene are MDHEN and SYDVKM. This CDR3 comprises 13 residues. V lost 3 bases and J 0 bases, leaving 6 bases between the germline ends. Full variable domain (missing parts from reference TRBV28 and TRBJ2-7): DVKVTQSSRYLVKRTGEKVFLECVQDMDHENMFWYRQDPGLGLRLIYFSYDVKMKEKGDIPEGYSVSREKKERFSLILESASTNQTSMYLCASSFSSSYEQYFGPGTRLTVT.

CDR3: CASRWASGNEQFF. CDR3 coding DNA: TGTGCCAGCAGGTGGGCTAGCGGCAATGAGCAGTTCTTC. J is TRBJ2-1 and V is TRBV27; 7 bases agree with TRBD2. The J segment lost 6 bases and the V segment lost 6 bases, leaving 5 bases of the junction unmatched. Germline V gives CDR1 MNHEY, CDR2 SMNVEV (reference sequence). The CDR3 is made up of 13 amino acids.

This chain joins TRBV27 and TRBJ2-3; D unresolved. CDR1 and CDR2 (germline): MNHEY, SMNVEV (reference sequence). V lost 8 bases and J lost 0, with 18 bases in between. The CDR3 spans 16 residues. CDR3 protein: CASSRSRRLSTDTQYF. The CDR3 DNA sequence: TGTGCCAGCTCCCGGTCTCGCAGGCTCAGCACAGATACGCAGTATTTT.

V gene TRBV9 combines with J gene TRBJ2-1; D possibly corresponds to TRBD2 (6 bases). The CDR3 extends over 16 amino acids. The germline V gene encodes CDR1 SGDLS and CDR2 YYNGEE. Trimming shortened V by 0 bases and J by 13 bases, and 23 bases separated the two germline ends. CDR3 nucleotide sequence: TGTGCCAGCAGCGTAGCCAGTAGTCGCAGGGCGCGGGACCAGTTCTTC. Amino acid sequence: CASSVASSRRARDQFF.

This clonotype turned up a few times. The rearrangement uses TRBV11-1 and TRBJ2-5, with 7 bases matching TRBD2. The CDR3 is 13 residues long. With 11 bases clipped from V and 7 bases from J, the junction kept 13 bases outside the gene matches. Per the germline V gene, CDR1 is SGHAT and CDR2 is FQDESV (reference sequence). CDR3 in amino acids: CASVAGRVGTQYF. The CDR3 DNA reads TGTGCCTCCGTAGCGGGCAGGGTGGGGACCCAGTACTTC. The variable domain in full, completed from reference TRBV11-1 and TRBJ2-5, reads EAEVAQSPRYKITEKSQAVAFWCDPISGHATLYWYRQILGQGPELLVQFQDESVVDDSQLPKDRFSAERLKGVDSTLKIQPAELGDSAMYLCASVAGRVGTQYFGPGTRLLVL.

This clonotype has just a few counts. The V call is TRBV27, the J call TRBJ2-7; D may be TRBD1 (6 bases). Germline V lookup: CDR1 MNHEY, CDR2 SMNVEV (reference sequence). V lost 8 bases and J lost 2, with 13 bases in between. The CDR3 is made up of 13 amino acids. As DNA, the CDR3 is TGTGCCAGCGCCTTATGGGGGCCCTACGAGCAGTACTTC. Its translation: CASALWGPYEQYF.

This chain's CDR3 is CSALGTGGVTDTQYF. In nucleotides, the CDR3 is TGCAGTGCCCTAGGTACGGGGGGAGTCACAGATACGCAGTATTTT. The V call is TRBV20-1, the J call TRBJ2-3, with TRBD2 matching 7 bases. The CDR3 is made up of 15 amino acids. Germline V lookup: CDR1 DFQATT, CDR2 SNEGSKA (reference sequence). V trimming: 6 bases; J trimming: 2 bases; junction bases outside the gene matches: 11.

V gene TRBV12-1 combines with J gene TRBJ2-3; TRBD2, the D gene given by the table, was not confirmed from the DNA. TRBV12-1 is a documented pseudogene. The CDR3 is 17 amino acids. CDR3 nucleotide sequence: TGTGCCAGCAGCTCCGGGACTAGCGGCCAATACACAGATACGCAGTATTTT. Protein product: CASSSGTSGQYTDTQYF.

This chain's CDR3 is CASSQMTGWGNTIYF. The CDR3, as DNA: TGTGCCAGCAGCCAAATGACAGGGTGGGGAAACACCATATATTTT. The chain carries TRBV7-9 and TRBJ1-3; 7 bases fit TRBD1. Trimming took 5 bases from V and 4 from J; bases not matched to a gene: 8. The CDR3 totals 15 residues. In germline, CDR1 is SEHNR, CDR2 FQNEAQ (reference sequence).

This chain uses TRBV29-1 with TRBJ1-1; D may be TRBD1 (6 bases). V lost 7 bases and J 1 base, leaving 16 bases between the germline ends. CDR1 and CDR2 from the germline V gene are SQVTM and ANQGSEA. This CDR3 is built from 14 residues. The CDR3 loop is CSASSPGENTEAFF. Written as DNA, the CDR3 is TGCAGCGCCTCCTCCCCAGGGGAGAACACTGAAGCTTTCTTT.

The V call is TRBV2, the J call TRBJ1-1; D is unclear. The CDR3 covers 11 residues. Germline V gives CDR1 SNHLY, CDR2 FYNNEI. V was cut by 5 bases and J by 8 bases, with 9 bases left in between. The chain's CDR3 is CASSLRFEAFF. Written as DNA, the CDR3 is TGTGCCAGCAGTCTTCGGTTCGAAGCTTTCTTT.

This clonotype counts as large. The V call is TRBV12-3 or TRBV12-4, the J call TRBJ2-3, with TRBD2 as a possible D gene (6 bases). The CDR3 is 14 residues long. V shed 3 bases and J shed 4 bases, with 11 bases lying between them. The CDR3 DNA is TGTGCCAGCAGTTTCGCGGGCGGGGCAGATACGCAGTATTTT. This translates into CASSFAGGADTQYF.